One and the same sample provided the 21 T cell receptor beta chains below, sequenced in a study of T cells after yellow fever vaccination. TCRdb reprocessed the 5' RACE reads via MiXCR and lists one record per CDR3 protein. Here the sample spans some 300,000 distinct CDR3 sequences, 7.5% to 9% being singletons. The input for sequencing was CD4+ T cells sorted from PBMCs, taken 5 days after the yellow fever booster vaccination. All receptors derive from a man aged 18 to 30 who received the YFV17D yellow fever vaccine.

This clonotype appeared a few times. The V and J genes are TRBV5-1 and TRBJ2-2; 7 bases align to TRBD2. J was trimmed by 7 bases and V by 4 bases; bases with no gene match: 7. CDR3 length: 14 residues. In germline, CDR1 is SGHRS, CDR2 YFSETQ. Written as DNA, the CDR3 is TGCGCCAGCAGCCCAAGCGGGATTCACGGGGAGCTGTTTTTT. Protein product: CASSPSGIHGELFF.

The rearrangement joins TRBV19 to TRBJ1-5; possibly TRBD1 for D (6 bases). The germline V gene has CDR1 LNHDA and CDR2 SQIVND (reference sequence). The V end lost 5 bases, the J end lost 7 bases, and 12 bases lay between the germline ends. This CDR3 comprises 13 residues. CDR3 in amino acids: CASSQGREQPQHF. The CDR3 DNA is TGTGCCAGTAGTCAGGGGCGAGAACAGCCCCAGCATTTT.

This clonotype has just one count. The chain joins TRBV5-4 to TRBJ2-6, with D perhaps TRBD1 or TRBD2 (6 bases each). The CDR3 runs 16 residues. The V end was cut by 3 bases, the J end by 0 bases, with 10 bases between. The germline V gene has CDR1 SGHNT and CDR2 YYREEE (reference sequence). This CDR3 reads CASSSRGLSGANVLTF. CDR3 DNA: TGTGCCAGCAGCTCCCGGGGGCTCTCTGGGGCCAACGTCCTGACTTTC.

V and J are TRBV20-1 and TRBJ2-2; TRBD1 is a possible D gene (6 bases). Germline V gives CDR1 DFQATT, CDR2 SNEGSKA (reference sequence). The CDR3 runs to 16 residues. V was cut by 5 bases and J by 2 bases, with 18 bases left in between. The CDR3 protein is CSAFSAGTINTGELFF. The CDR3 bases are TGCAGTGCTTTTTCCGCCGGGACAATTAACACCGGGGAGCTGTTTTTT.

This clonotype was seen repeatedly, ten times or more. V and J are TRBV24-1 and TRBJ1-4, with TRBD1 matching 9 bases. The CDR3 is made up of 16 amino acids. The V and J ends lost 5 bases and 8 bases, in that order; junction bases with no gene match: 11. Germline CDR1 reads KGHDR; CDR2 reads SFDVKD. CDR3 in DNA: TGTGCCACCAGTGCCACAGGGGGCGGTTCGCGAGAAAAACTGTTTTTT. This codes for CATSATGGGSREKLFF.

This clonotype was detected a few times. This chain connects TRBV4-3 to TRBJ2-2; unclear D gene. Germline V gene sequence: CDR1 LGHNA, CDR2 YSLEER. This CDR3 comprises 16 residues. Trimming stripped 0 bases from V and 1 base from J, with 9 bases between. CDR3 region: CASSQDLGRNTGELFF. The CDR3 DNA reads as TGCGCCAGCAGCCAAGATCTCGGACGGAACACCGGGGAGCTGTTTTTT.

This clonotype was seen ten or more times. The CDR3 here is CATSAPREGNIQYF. CDR3 coding DNA: TGTGCCACCAGTGCCCCCAGGGAGGGGAACATTCAGTACTTC. The chain is built from TRBV24-1 and TRBJ2-4; 7 bases align to TRBD2. This CDR3 region has 14 residues. Trimming took 5 bases from V and 7 from J; bases not matched to a gene: 7. Germline V CDR1 and CDR2: KGHDR, SFDVKD.

This sequence joins TRBV28 and TRBJ2-7; D is unclear. V was clipped by 7 bases and J by 5 bases, with 18 bases between them. The CDR3 extends over 14 amino acids. CDR1 and CDR2 from the germline V gene are MDHEN and SYDVKM. For the CDR3, the DNA is TGTGCCAGCACCGACGGTACAAGGAGCCACGAGCAGTACGTC. This translates into CASTDGTRSHEQYV.

The V gene is TRBV6-5, the J gene TRBJ2-2; D uncertain. The CDR3 length is 15 residues. From germline, CDR1 is MNHEY and CDR2 SVGAGI. V dropped 2 bases and J dropped 1 base, with 8 bases sitting between them. This CDR3 is CASSYHLQNTGELFF. The CDR3 DNA reads TGTGCCAGCAGTTACCACCTTCAGAACACCGGGGAGCTGTTTTTT.

This clonotype has just a few counts. The chain carries TRBV2 and TRBJ2-3; D is perhaps TRBD1 (7 bases). V was pared by 11 bases and J by 7 bases, with 22 bases between. Germline-derived CDR1 and CDR2 are SNHLY and FYNNEI. CDR3 size: 14 residues. The CDR3 sequence is CAGGPGGPRNTQYF. CDR3 DNA: TGTGCCGGCGGGCCAGGGGGGCCTAGAAATACGCAGTATTTT.

This clonotype was seen only a few times. The V and J genes are TRBV18 and TRBJ1-4; 7 nucleotides line up with TRBD1. The CDR3 contains 17 residues. CDR1 KGHSH and CDR2 LQKENI come from the germline V gene. V was pared by 2 bases and J by 3 bases, with 9 bases of the junction left unmatched. CDR3 protein: CASSPGKRTGSNEKLFF. The CDR3 nucleotides are TGTGCCAGCTCACCAGGAAAGAGGACAGGTTCTAATGAAAAACTGTTTTTT.

The sample holds a few counts of this clonotype. The rearrangement links TRBV7-9 to TRBJ1-5; D is ambiguous. With 3 bases removed from V and 5 bases from J, the gap between germline ends came to 8 bases. The germline V gene encodes CDR1 SEHNR and CDR2 FQNEAQ (reference sequence). There are 13 residues in the CDR3. The CDR3 region has the DNA TGTGCCAGCAGCTTCGAAGAGGATCAGCCCCAGCATTTT. It translates to CASSFEEDQPQHF. The full variable domain, completed using reference TRBV7-9 and TRBJ1-5, is DTGVSQNPRHKITKRGQNVTFRCDPISEHNRLYWYRQTLGQGPEFLTYFQNEAQLEKSRLLSDRFSAERPKGSFSTLEIQRTEQGDSAMYLCASSFEEDQPQHFGDGTRLSIL.

The chain is built from TRBV6-2 or TRBV6-3 and TRBJ2-7; no firm D call. The V gene lost 6 bases and the J gene lost 0 bases, with 18 bases spanning the gap. Germline V lookup: CDR1 MNHEY, CDR2 SVGEGT. CDR3 size: 16 residues. CDR3 sequence (DNA): TGTGCCAGCAGCCCCCCGCGGCGCGTGAGCTCCTACGAGCAGTACTTC. Its protein product is CASSPPRRVSSYEQYF.

The rearrangement links TRBV7-3 to TRBJ1-1; D remains ambiguous. This CDR3 has 15 residues. V was pared by 5 bases and J by 0 bases, with 13 bases between. Germline-derived CDR1 and CDR2 are SGHTA and FQGTGA. DNA of the CDR3: TGTGCCAGCAGCCAGGACGGGCAGGTGAACACTGAAGCTTTCTTT. Translating gives CASSQDGQVNTEAFF.

A few counts support this clonotype. The genes are TRBV9 and TRBJ2-1; 8 nucleotides agree with TRBD2. Germline lookup yields CDR1 SGDLS and CDR2 YYNGEE. Trimming removed 4 bases from V and 7 bases from J; junction bases left unmatched: 10. There are 15 residues in the CDR3. For the CDR3, the DNA is TGTGCCAGCAGCCCCGAGAGCGGGGGCCGGAATGAGCAGTTCTTC. It specifies CASSPESGGRNEQFF.

This clonotype was picked up a small number of times. The genes are TRBV28 and TRBJ1-4, with D hard to call. The ends were cut back, 3 bases at V and 9 bases at J, with 17 bases in the middle. The CDR3 consists of 15 residues. Looked up from germline, CDR1 is MDHEN and CDR2 is SYDVKM. The CDR3 spells CASSFFRTTKQKLFF. The DNA for the CDR3 is TGTGCCAGCAGTTTTTTCAGGACGACGAAGCAAAAACTGTTTTTT.

This chain joins TRBV6-5 and TRBJ2-1; 11 bases agree with TRBD2. The junction had 5 bases not matched to a gene; V was cut back by 6 bases and J by 7 bases. This CDR3 has 14 amino acids. The germline CDR1 and CDR2 sequences are MNHEY and SVGAGI. The CDR3 protein is CASRVSGGGNEQFF. The CDR3 DNA reads TGTGCCAGCAGGGTTAGCGGGGGGGGGAATGAGCAGTTCTTC.

This clonotype was recorded a few times. This chain joins TRBV11-2 and TRBJ1-1; the match to TRBD1 covers 8 bases. V lost 7 bases and J lost 0; bases outside the gene matches: 4. The CDR3 runs to 14 residues. Germline V gene data show CDR1 as SGHAT and CDR2 as FQNNGV. The CDR3 here is CASKKTGVNTEAFF. CDR3 DNA: TGTGCCAGCAAGAAGACAGGGGTGAACACTGAAGCTTTCTTT.

The chain is built from TRBV6-1 and TRBJ2-7; D assignment may be TRBD1 or TRBD2 (5 bases each). Germline V lookup: CDR1 MNHNS, CDR2 SASEGT. The CDR3 runs to 12 residues. V lost 7 bases and J lost 2, with 9 bases in between. Here the CDR3 DNA reads TGTGCCAGCAACGAGGGACCCTACGAGCAGTACTTC. This translates into CASNEGPYEQYF.

This chain joins TRBV20-1 and TRBJ1-1; the match to TRBD1 covers 9 bases. Per germline, CDR1 DFQATT and CDR2 SNEGSKA (reference sequence). The CDR3 runs 13 residues. V shed 6 bases, J shed 1 base, and the junction held 3 bases outside the gene matches. CDR3 sequence reads: CSAGQGENTEAFF. The CDR3 DNA is TGCAGTGCGGGACAGGGTGAGAACACTGAAGCTTTCTTT.

The chain uses TRBV2 and TRBJ2-5; D is perhaps TRBD1 or TRBD2 (5 bases each). The V and J ends lost 10 bases and 5 bases respectively, with 17 bases between them. The CDR3 sequence is 13 residues long. Germline CDR1 and CDR2: SNHLY and FYNNEI. CDR3 amino acids: CATQGPPPETQYF. CDR3 in DNA: TGTGCCACCCAGGGACCACCTCCGGAGACCCAGTACTTC.